The TCR beta chain described here comes from a study of PD-L1 blockade in urothelial cancer. Study details: Patients took up atezolizumab at some point between 2014 and 2015 at 1,200 mg intravenously every 3 weeks. Previous chemotherapy exposure amounted to 0 to 3 regimens for patients. Blood-derived samples held a median about 130,000 T cells.

CDR3 size: 13 residues. In germline, CDR1 is MNHEY, CDR2 SMNVEV (reference sequence). V lost 6 bases, J lost 5 bases, and 11 bases lay in between. Added to each PCR by spiking were synthetic TCR analog templates. Libraries were prepared by immunoSEQ multiplex PCR; TCRdb keeps only in-frame clonotypes and omits some of them. The sample shows 70,000 to 85,000 clones, around four fifths of them seen only once. The clonotype was recovered from a man in his 70s with urothelial cancer. Sequencing used PBMCs, obtained around atezolizumab (anti-PD-L1) treatment. J is TRBJ2-1 and V is TRBV27; no definite D call. In DNA, the CDR3 is TGTGCCAGCAGCTCCTTGGGCGACAATGAGCAGTTCTTC. It translates to CASSSLGDNEQFF.